There are a few counts of the clone carrying this TCR beta chain. The target antigen is unknown. The sample belongs to a study of blood T cells in healthy people across ages. Study in general: About one barcoded beta molecule per two T cells was the capture yield of template switching. Findings of the study overall: Donor CMV infection status was unknown, possibly confounding age-related changes in expanded clonotypes. The fall in TCR beta diversity per million T cells was roughly linear with age.

Losses at the gene ends were 8 bases for V and 2 bases for J; bases not matched to a gene: 9. The germline gives CDR1 SEHNR, CDR2 FQNEAQ (reference sequence). CDR3 length: 14 residues. It was with a sample-barcoded 5' primer and a J-beta primer mix that a second PCR of about 7 to 12 cycles was run. A 12-random-nucleotide template-switch adaptor tagged each cDNA molecule. TCRdb analysed the 5' RACE reads with MiXCR anew, one entry per CDR3 protein. The table includes over 1,500,000 distinct CDR3 sequences, roughly two fifths detected once. Material: blood. The rearrangement uses TRBV7-9 and TRBJ2-7; the match to TRBD1 covers 7 bases. The sequence came from a human donor in good health. Here the CDR3 reads CASGKGASPYEQYF. Written as DNA, the CDR3 is TGTGCCAGCGGCAAGGGGGCAAGTCCCTACGAGCAGTACTTC.